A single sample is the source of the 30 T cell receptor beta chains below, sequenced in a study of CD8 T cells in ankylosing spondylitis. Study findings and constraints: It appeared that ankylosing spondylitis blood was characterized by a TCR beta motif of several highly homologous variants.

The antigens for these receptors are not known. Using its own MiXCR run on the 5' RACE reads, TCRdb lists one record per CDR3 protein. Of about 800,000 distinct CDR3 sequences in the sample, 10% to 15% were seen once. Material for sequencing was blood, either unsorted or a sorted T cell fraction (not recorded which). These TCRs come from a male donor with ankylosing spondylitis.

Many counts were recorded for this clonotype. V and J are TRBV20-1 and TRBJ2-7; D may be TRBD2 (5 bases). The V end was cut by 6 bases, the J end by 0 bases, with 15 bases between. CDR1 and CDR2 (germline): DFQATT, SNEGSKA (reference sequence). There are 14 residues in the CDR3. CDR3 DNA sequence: TGCAGTGCACCCGTGGTCGGAGGCTCCTACGAGCAGTACTTC. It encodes CSAPVVGGSYEQYF.

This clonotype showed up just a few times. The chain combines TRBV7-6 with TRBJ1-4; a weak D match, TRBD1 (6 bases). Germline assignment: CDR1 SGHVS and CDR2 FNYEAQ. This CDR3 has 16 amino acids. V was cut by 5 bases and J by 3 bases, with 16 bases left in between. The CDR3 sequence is CASSASEGGPNEKLFF. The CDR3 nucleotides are TGTGCCAGCAGCGCATCTGAGGGGGGCCCTAATGAAAAACTGTTTTTT.

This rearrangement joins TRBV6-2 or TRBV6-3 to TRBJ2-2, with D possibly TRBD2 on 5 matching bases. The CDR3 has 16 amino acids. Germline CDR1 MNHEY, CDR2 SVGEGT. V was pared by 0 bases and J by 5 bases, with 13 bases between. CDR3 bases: TGTGCCAGCAGTTACTCCCAGAGGGTGCCAACCGGGGAGCTGTTTTTT. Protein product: CASSYSQRVPTGELFF.

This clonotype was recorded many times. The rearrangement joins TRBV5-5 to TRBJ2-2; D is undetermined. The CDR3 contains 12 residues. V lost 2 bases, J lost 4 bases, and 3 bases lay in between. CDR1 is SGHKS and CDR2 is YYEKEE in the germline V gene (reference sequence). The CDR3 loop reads CASSFVTGELFF. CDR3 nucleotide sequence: TGTGCCAGCAGCTTCGTCACCGGGGAGCTGTTTTTT.

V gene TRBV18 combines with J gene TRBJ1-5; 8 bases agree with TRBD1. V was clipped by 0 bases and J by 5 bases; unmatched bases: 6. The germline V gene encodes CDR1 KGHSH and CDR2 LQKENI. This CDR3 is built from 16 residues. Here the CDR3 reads CASSPPGQGGDQPQHF. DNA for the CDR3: TGTGCCAGCTCACCACCCGGACAGGGAGGTGATCAGCCCCAGCATTTT. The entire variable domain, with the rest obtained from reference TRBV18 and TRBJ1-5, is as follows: NAGVMQNPRHLVRRRGQEARLRCSPMKGHSHVYWYRQLPEEGLKFMVYLQKENIIDESGMPKERFSAEFPKEGPSILRIQQVVRGDSAAYFCASSPPGQGGDQPQHFGDGTRLSIL.

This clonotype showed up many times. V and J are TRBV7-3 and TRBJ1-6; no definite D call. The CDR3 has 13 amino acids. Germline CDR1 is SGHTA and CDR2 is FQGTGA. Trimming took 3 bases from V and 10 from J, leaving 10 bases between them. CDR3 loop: CASSLRVDSPLHF. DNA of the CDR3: TGTGCCAGCAGCTTGCGGGTGGACTCACCCCTCCACTTT.

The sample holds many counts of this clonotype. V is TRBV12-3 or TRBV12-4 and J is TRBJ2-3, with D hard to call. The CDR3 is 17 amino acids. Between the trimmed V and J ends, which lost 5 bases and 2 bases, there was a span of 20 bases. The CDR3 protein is CASSPEGPLYSTDTQYF. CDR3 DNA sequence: TGTGCCAGCAGTCCCGAAGGACCCCTTTATTCCACAGATACGCAGTATTTT.

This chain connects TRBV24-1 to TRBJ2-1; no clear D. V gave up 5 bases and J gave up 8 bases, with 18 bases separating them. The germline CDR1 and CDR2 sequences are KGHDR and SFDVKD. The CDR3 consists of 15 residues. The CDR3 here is CATSGQWASGDEQFF. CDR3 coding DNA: TGTGCCACCAGTGGCCAATGGGCAAGTGGGGATGAGCAGTTCTTC.

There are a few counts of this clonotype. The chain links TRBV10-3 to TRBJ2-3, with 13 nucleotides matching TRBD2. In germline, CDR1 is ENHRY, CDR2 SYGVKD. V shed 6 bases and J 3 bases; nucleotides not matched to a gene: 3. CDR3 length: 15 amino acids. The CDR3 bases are TGTGCCATCAGACTAGCGGGGGGGCAGACAGATACGCAGTATTTT. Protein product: CAIRLAGGQTDTQYF.

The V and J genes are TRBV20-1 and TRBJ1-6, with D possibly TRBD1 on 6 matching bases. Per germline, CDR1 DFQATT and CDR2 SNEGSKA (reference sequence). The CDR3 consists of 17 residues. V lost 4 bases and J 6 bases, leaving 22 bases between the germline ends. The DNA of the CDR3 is TGCAGTGCTATTCGTCACCGGGGGCACCCCCCTAATTCACCCCTCCACTTT. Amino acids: CSAIRHRGHPPNSPLHF.

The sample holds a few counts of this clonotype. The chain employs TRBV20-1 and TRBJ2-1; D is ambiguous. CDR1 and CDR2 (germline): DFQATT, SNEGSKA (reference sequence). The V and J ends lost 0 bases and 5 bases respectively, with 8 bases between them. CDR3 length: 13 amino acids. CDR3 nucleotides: TGCAGTGCTAGAGATATCGCGGACAATGAGCAGTTCTTC. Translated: CSARDIADNEQFF.

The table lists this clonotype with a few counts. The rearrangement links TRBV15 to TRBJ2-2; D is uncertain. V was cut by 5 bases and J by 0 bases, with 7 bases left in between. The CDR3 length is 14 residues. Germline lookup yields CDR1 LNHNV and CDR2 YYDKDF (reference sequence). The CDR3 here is CATSVQTNTGELFF. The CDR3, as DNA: TGTGCCACCAGCGTACAGACGAACACCGGGGAGCTGTTTTTT.

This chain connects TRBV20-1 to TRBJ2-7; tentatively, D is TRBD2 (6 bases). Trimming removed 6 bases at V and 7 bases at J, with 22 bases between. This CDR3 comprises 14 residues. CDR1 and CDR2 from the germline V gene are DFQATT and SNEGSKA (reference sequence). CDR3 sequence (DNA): TGCAGTGCAAATCCCGGGACTGGGTTTGGGGAGCAGTACTTC. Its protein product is CSANPGTGFGEQYF.

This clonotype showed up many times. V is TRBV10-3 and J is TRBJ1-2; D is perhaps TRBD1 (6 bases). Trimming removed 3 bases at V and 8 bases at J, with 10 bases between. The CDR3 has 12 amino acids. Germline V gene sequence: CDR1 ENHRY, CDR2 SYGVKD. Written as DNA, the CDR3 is TGTGCCATCAGTGAACAGGGCGCCGGCTACACCTTC. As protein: CAISEQGAGYTF.

The CDR3 DNA reads as TGCAGTGCTAGAACAGAACCGAGCAATCAGCCCCAGCATTTT. It translates to CSARTEPSNQPQHF. The V call is TRBV20-1, the J call TRBJ1-5; no firm D call. The CDR3 loop spans 14 amino acids. CDR1 and CDR2 from the germline V gene are DFQATT and SNEGSKA (reference sequence). Between the trimmed V and J ends, which lost 2 bases and 1 base, there was a span of 9 bases.

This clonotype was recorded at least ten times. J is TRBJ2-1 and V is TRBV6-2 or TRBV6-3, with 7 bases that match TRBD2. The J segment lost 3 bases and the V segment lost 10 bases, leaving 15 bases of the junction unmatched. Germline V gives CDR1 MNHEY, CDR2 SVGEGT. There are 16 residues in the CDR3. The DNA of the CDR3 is TGTGCCACCTGGGGGATAGGGAGGGAACTCTACAATGAGCAGTTCTTC. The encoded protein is CATWGIGRELYNEQFF.

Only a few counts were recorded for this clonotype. The CDR3 DNA follows: TGCAGTGCTAGTAGGGGGCAGGACTATGGCTACACCTTC. Its translation: CSASRGQDYGYTF. This chain connects TRBV20-1 to TRBJ1-2, with 7 bases lining up with TRBD1. With V trimmed by 3 bases and J by 3 bases, 4 bases remained unmatched. Germline V lookup: CDR1 DFQATT, CDR2 SNEGSKA (reference sequence). The CDR3 totals 13 residues.

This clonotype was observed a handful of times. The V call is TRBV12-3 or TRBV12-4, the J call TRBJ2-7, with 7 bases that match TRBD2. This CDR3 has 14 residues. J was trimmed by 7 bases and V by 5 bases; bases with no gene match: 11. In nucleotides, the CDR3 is TGTGCCAGCAGTACCAAGCGGGGCCCTAAGGAGCAGTACTTC. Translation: CASSTKRGPKEQYF.

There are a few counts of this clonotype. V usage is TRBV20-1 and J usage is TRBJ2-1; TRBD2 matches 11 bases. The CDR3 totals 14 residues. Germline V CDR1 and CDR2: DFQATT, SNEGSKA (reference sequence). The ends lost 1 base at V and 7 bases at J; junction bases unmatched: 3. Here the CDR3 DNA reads TGCAGTGCTAGAGTAGCGGGGGGGCAGAATGAGCAGTTCTTC. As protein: CSARVAGGQNEQFF.

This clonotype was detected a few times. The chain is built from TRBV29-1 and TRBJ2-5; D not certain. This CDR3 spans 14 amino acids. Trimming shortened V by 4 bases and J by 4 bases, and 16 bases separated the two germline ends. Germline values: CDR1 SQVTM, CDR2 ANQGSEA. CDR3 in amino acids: CSVVWLERVETQYF. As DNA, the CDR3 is TGCAGCGTTGTGTGGCTAGAAAGGGTAGAGACCCAGTACTTC.

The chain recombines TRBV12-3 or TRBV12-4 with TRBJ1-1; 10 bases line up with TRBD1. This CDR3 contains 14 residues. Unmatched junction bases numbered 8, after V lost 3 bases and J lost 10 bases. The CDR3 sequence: CASSFRQGARSAFF. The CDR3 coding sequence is TGTGCCAGCAGTTTCCGACAGGGGGCGAGGTCAGCTTTCTTT.

The CDR3 DNA reads TGCAGTGGGTTTATGGCTTTGTCCACCCACAATGAGCAGTTCTTC. Protein product: CSGFMALSTHNEQFF. The chain employs TRBV20-1 and TRBJ2-1; D call uncertain. Germline CDR1 DFQATT, CDR2 SNEGSKA (reference sequence). Trimming removed 7 bases from V and 5 bases from J, with 21 bases in between. CDR3 length equals 15 residues.

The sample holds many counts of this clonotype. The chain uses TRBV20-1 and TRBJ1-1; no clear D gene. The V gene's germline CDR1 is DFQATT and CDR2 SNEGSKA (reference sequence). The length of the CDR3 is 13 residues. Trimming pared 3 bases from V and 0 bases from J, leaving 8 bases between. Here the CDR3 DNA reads TGCAGTGCTAGTCCAGATATGAACACTGAAGCTTTCTTT. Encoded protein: CSASPDMNTEAFF.

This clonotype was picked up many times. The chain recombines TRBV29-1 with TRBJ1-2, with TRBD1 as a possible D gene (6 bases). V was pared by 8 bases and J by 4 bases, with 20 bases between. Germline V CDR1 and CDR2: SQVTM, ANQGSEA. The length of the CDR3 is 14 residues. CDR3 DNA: TGCAGCCATGGGACACTGGATTACTTCTATGGCTACACCTTC. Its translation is CSHGTLDYFYGYTF.

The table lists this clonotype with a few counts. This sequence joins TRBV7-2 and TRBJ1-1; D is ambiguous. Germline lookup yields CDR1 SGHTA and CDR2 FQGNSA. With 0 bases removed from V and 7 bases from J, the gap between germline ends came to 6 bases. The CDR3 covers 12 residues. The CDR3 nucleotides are TGTGCCAGCAGCTTAGCCCGTTTTGAAGCTTTCTTT. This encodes CASSLARFEAFF.

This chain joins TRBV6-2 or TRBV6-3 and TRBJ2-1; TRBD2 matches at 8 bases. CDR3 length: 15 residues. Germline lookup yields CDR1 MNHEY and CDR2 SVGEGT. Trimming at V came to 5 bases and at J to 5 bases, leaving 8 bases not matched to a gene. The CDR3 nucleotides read TGTGCCAGCAGTCCCTCGGGGGGGGTTGACAATGAGCAGTTCTTC. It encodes CASSPSGGVDNEQFF.

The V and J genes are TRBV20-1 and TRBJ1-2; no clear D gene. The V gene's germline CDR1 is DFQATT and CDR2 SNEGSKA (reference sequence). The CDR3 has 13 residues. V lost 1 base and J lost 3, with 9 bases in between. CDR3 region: CSARGSGYYGYTF. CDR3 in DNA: TGCAGTGCTAGAGGGTCGGGTTACTATGGCTACACCTTC.

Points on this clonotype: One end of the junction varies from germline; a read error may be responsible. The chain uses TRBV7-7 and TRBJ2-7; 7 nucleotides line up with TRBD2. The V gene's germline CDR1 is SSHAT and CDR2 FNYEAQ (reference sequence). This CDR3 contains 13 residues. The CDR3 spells CASTLGGEYEQYF. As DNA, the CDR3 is TGTGCTAGCACCCTGGGAGGGGAATACGAGCAGTACTTC.

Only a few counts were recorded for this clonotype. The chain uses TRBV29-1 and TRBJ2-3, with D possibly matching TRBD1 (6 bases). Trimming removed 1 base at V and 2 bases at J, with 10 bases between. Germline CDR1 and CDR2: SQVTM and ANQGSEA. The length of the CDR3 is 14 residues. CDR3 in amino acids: CSVEGPGHTDTQYF. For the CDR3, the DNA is TGCAGCGTTGAAGGGCCGGGACACACAGATACGCAGTATTTT.

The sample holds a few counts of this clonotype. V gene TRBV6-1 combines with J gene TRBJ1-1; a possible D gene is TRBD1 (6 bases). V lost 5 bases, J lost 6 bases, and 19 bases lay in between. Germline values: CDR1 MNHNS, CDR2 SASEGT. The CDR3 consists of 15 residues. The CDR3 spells CASSTRTDVHAEAFF. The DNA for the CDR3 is TGTGCCAGCAGTACCCGGACAGACGTTCACGCTGAAGCTTTCTTT.